This T cell receptor beta chain was identified during a study of yellow fever vaccine responses in identical twins. Study conclusions and caveats: Twins' T cell vaccine responses reportedly looked partly convergent, partly personalized.

A note on this clonotype: Its antigen is not identified.

TCRdb re-called the RT-PCR reads through MiXCR, storing one row per CDR3 protein. Here the sample spans roughly 10,000 distinct CDR3 sequences, approximately 87% being singletons. Germline CDR1 is SGHDN and CDR2 is FVKESK. The CDR3 is made up of 11 amino acids. V gave up 1 base and J gave up 4 bases, with 2 bases separating them. The sequencing used T cells from blood (PBMCs), unsorted or a sorted subset (not recorded which), collected before or after yellow fever vaccination (not recorded which). The rearrangement links TRBV14 to TRBJ2-7; unclear D gene. This TCR derives from a young woman who received the yellow fever vaccine. This CDR3 reads CASSQGYEQYF. The CDR3 DNA follows: TGTGCCAGCAGCCAAGGGTACGAGCAGTACTTC.